This passage covers 30 T cell receptor beta chains from one sample sequenced in a study of spatial heterogeneity in lung cancer. Study observations and caveats: It was found that expanded intratumoral alpha and beta TCR counts tracked tumor mutation counts.

For these TCRs, the target antigens are not known. TCRdb used MiXCR to reprocess the 5' RACE reads, holding one entry per CDR3 protein. The sample has about 20,000 distinct CDR3 sequences, approximately 15% seen once; the top ten hold about 30%. Time point noted: sample taken at primary tumor resection. Sequencing used lung tumor tissue, obtained at surgery. Receptors were obtained from a female donor with early-stage non-small cell lung cancer.

This clonotype showed up just once. The V gene is TRBV6-6, the J gene TRBJ2-3, with 14 bases that match TRBD2. With V trimmed by 4 bases and J by 5 bases, 5 bases remained unmatched. Germline V CDR1 and CDR2: MNHNY, SVGAGI (reference sequence). The CDR3 runs 16 residues. The CDR3 DNA follows: TGTGCCAGCAGTTCCCGCGGGACTAGCGGGAGAGATACGCAGTATTTT. It codes for CASSSRGTSGRDTQYF.

This clonotype was counted at least ten times. The chain uses TRBV7-2 and TRBJ1-3; 7 bases map to TRBD1. Looked up from germline, CDR1 is SGHTA and CDR2 is FQGNSA. The CDR3 consists of 17 residues. V lost 1 base, J lost 2 bases, and 8 bases stayed unmatched. The DNA of the CDR3 is TGTGCCAGCAGCTTAGGGGGGTCAGGGGGAACTGGAAACACCATATATTTT. This gives the protein CASSLGGSGGTGNTIYF.

Ten or more counts support this clonotype. The chain has TRBV20-1 and TRBJ2-7; 7 bases map to TRBD1. Unmatched junction bases numbered 11, after V lost 6 bases and J lost 0 bases. The CDR3 loop spans 15 amino acids. Germline V CDR1 and CDR2: DFQATT, SNEGSKA (reference sequence). The CDR3 DNA reads as TGCAGTGCAGTCAGCTACAGGGGAAGCTCCTACGAGCAGTACTTC. Residues: CSAVSYRGSSYEQYF.

Many counts were recorded for this clonotype. V and J are TRBV13 and TRBJ2-7; 12 bases agree with TRBD2. V shed 1 base, J shed 1 base, and the junction held 2 bases outside the gene matches. Germline V gives CDR1 PRHDT, CDR2 FYEKMQ (reference sequence). The CDR3 spans 16 residues. The CDR3 DNA follows: TGTGCCAGCAGCTTAGAACTAGCGGGAGGTTCCTACGAGCAGTACTTC. This sequence encodes CASSLELAGGSYEQYF.

This clonotype was recorded at least ten times. The chain has TRBV9 and TRBJ2-7; 7 nucleotides align to TRBD2. The V and J ends lost 5 bases and 3 bases, in that order; junction bases with no gene match: 8. CDR1 is SGDLS and CDR2 is YYNGEE in the germline V gene. The CDR3 extends over 14 amino acids. This CDR3 is CASSRGDTNYEQYF. The CDR3, as DNA: TGTGCCAGCAGTCGGGGGGATACAAACTACGAGCAGTACTTC. Looking up the rest from reference TRBV9 and TRBJ2-7 gives the full variable domain: DSGVTQTPKHLITATGQRVTLRCSPRSGDLSVYWYQQSLDQGLQFLIQYYNGEERAKGNILERFSAQQFPDLHSELNLSSLELGDSALYFCASSRGDTNYEQYFGPGTRLTVT.

Only a few counts were recorded for this clonotype. The V and J genes are TRBV28 and TRBJ2-7; D gene unclear. Per germline, CDR1 MDHEN and CDR2 SYDVKM. The V end lost 4 bases, the J end lost 3 bases, and 7 bases lay between the germline ends. CDR3 length: 12 amino acids. The CDR3 reads CASSSQVYEQYF. The CDR3 region has the DNA TGTGCCAGCAGTTCCCAAGTCTACGAGCAGTACTTC.

The chain combines TRBV7-7 with TRBJ2-6; D may be TRBD1 or TRBD2 (5 bases each). V was trimmed by 3 bases and J by 4 bases, leaving 16 bases between them. CDR1 is SSHAT and CDR2 is FNYEAQ in the germline V gene (reference sequence). This CDR3 is 17 amino acids long. For the CDR3, the DNA is TGTGCCAGCAGCTTGGGGACGGCGGTCGGGGGGGCCAACGTCCTGACTTTC. Protein: CASSLGTAVGGANVLTF.

The sample holds many counts of this clonotype. The chain has TRBV4-2 and TRBJ2-1, with D possibly TRBD1 on 6 matching bases. Trimming took 2 bases from V and 4 from J, leaving 9 bases between them. This CDR3 region has 14 residues. Germline-derived CDR1 and CDR2 are LGHNA and YNFKEQ. CDR3 sequence: CASSQPGTYNEQFF. The CDR3 DNA reads TGTGCCAGCAGCCAACCCGGGACATACAATGAGCAGTTCTTC.

V usage is TRBV20-1 and J usage is TRBJ2-7; 9 bases match TRBD2. The CDR3 loop spans 14 amino acids. Germline V gene data show CDR1 as DFQATT and CDR2 as SNEGSKA (reference sequence). J lost 3 bases, V lost 1 base, and 4 bases had no gene match. CDR3 in DNA: TGCAGTGCTAGAGTCGGGACTAGCCTCTACGAGCAGTACTTC. Translated: CSARVGTSLYEQYF.

This clonotype was counted only a few times. V is TRBV20-1 and J is TRBJ2-5, with a tentative D call TRBD1 (5 bases). This CDR3 contains 14 residues. Germline loops: CDR1 DFQATT, CDR2 SNEGSKA (reference sequence). The germline V and J ends were trimmed by 8 bases and 3 bases, with 19 bases remaining between them. The CDR3 reads CSPLGKRGKETQYF. The CDR3 coding sequence is TGCAGTCCTCTTGGGAAAAGGGGAAAAGAGACCCAGTACTTC.

The CDR3 region has the DNA TGTGCCAGCAGCCTCGTATATCAGGGACTAGCCTCGCATGAGCAGTTCTTC. Translation: CASSLVYQGLASHEQFF. V and J are TRBV7-9 and TRBJ2-1; TRBD2 aligns across 9 bases. Germline assignment: CDR1 SEHNR and CDR2 FQNEAQ (reference sequence). Trimming took 5 bases from V and 8 from J; bases not matched to a gene: 16. This CDR3 spans 17 amino acids.

There are a few counts of this clonotype. The genes are TRBV12-5 and TRBJ2-1; no reliable D call. Germline values: CDR1 LGHNT, CDR2 FRNRAP. This CDR3 has 14 amino acids. V gave up 1 base and J gave up 2 bases, with 6 bases separating them. DNA of the CDR3: TGTGCTAGTGGTTTGGGTCCTGCCTACAATGAGCAGTTCTTC. Amino acid sequence: CASGLGPAYNEQFF.

This clonotype was detected many times. This CDR3 is CASSPRDRGRADTQYF. Here the CDR3 DNA reads TGCGCCAGCAGCCCGCGGGACAGGGGGCGCGCAGATACGCAGTATTTT. The chain uses TRBV5-1 and TRBJ2-3, with 12 bases identical to TRBD1. Germline trimming cut 4 bases from V and 4 bases from J; bases unmatched to any gene: 7. Germline lookup yields CDR1 SGHRS and CDR2 YFSETQ. The CDR3 length is 16 residues.

This sequence joins TRBV20-1 and TRBJ2-7; no reliable D call. The CDR3 runs to 14 residues. Germline V gene sequence: CDR1 DFQATT, CDR2 SNEGSKA (reference sequence). V was clipped by 0 bases and J by 2 bases, with 11 bases between them. DNA of the CDR3: TGCAGTGCTAGAGAAAGGCCCCGAGCCTACGAGCAGTACTTC. Translated: CSARERPRAYEQYF.

This sequence joins TRBV6-5 and TRBJ2-6; D may be TRBD2 (5 bases). The germline V gene encodes CDR1 MNHEY and CDR2 SVGAGI. V was clipped by 6 bases and J by 1 base, with 13 bases between them. CDR3 size: 16 residues. CDR3 nucleotides: TGTGCCAGCAGGCCTAGCTCCCTATCTGGGGCCAACGTCCTGACTTTC. Translation: CASRPSSLSGANVLTF.

This clonotype was picked up many times. V and J are TRBV20-1 and TRBJ2-7; TRBD2 aligns across 9 bases. Looked up from germline, CDR1 is DFQATT and CDR2 is SNEGSKA (reference sequence). The CDR3 sequence is 12 residues long. The V gene end was trimmed by 6 bases and the J gene end by 12 bases; junction bases not matched to a gene: 12. As DNA, the CDR3 is TGCAGTGCGGAAATAGCGGGAGTGACGCCGTACTTC. Translating gives CSAEIAGVTPYF.

This chain connects TRBV7-6 to TRBJ2-5, with D hard to call. V dropped 3 bases and J dropped 7 bases, with 12 bases sitting between them. The CDR3 extends over 13 amino acids. Germline CDR1 SGHVS, CDR2 FNYEAQ. The CDR3 DNA sequence: TGTGCCAGCAGCTTGCCCCAGGTGGCGACCCAGTACTTC. It translates to CASSLPQVATQYF.

This clonotype was observed many times. The chain employs TRBV7-9 and TRBJ2-1, with 10 positions matching TRBD2. Trimming at V came to 5 bases and at J to 9 bases, leaving 4 bases not matched to a gene. CDR1 is SEHNR and CDR2 is FQNEAQ in the germline V gene (reference sequence). The CDR3 length is 13 residues. CDR3 sequence reads: CASSPGTSVEQFF. The CDR3 DNA follows: TGTGCCAGCAGCCCAGGGACTAGCGTTGAGCAGTTCTTC.

This clonotype was observed at least ten times. The V and J genes are TRBV20-1 and TRBJ2-7; perhaps D is TRBD1 or TRBD2 (5 bases each). The CDR3 is made up of 14 amino acids. Germline V gene data show CDR1 as DFQATT and CDR2 as SNEGSKA (reference sequence). V lost 5 bases and J lost 7, with 21 bases in between. The CDR3 bases are TGCAGTGCTTTAGGGGAAAAAGGCTCGGGGGAGCAGTACTTC. Translated: CSALGEKGSGEQYF.

The chain links TRBV15 to TRBJ2-7; D might be TRBD2 (5 bases). Germline V CDR1 and CDR2: LNHNV, YYDKDF (reference sequence). The CDR3 runs to 17 residues. The V end was cut by 1 base, the J end by 2 bases, with 18 bases between. The CDR3 region has the DNA TGTGCCACCAGCAGAGTCGTCCCTTCGGACTTCACCTACGAGCAGTACTTC. This sequence encodes CATSRVVPSDFTYEQYF.

This clonotype was detected ten times or more. V gene TRBV21-1 combines with J gene TRBJ2-7; TRBD1 reflects the table's D call only, with no check against the DNA. TRBV21-1 is flagged as a pseudogene. The CDR3 is 15 amino acids. The CDR3 is CASSTGQGKSNEQYF. The CDR3 coding sequence is TGTGCCAGCAGCACAGGACAGGGCAAGAGCAACGAGCAGTACTTC.

This clonotype was seen ten or more times. The chain is built from TRBV7-3 and TRBJ2-3, with D possibly matching TRBD2 (7 bases). With 0 bases removed from V and 5 bases from J, the gap between germline ends came to 12 bases. The CDR3 contains 15 residues. The germline V gene has CDR1 SGHTA and CDR2 FQGTGA. CDR3 bases: TGTGCCAGCAGCTTAACGGGGGGGCTTAGAGATACGCAGTATTTT. This encodes CASSLTGGLRDTQYF. The full variable domain, in which reference TRBV7-3 and TRBJ2-3 provide the parts outside the CDR3, is GAGVSQTPSNKVTEKGKYVELRCDPISGHTALYWYRQSLGQGPEFLIYFQGTGAADDSGLPNDRFFAVRPEGSVSTLKIQRTERGDSAVYLCASSLTGGLRDTQYFGPGTRLTVL.

By its share, this clonotype is medium-sized (0.01 to 0.1%). The chain joins TRBV6-5 to TRBJ2-1; TRBD2 agrees at 12 bases. CDR1 is MNHEY and CDR2 is SVGAGI in the germline V gene. The CDR3 spans 17 residues. The V and J ends lost 5 bases and 7 bases, in that order; junction bases with no gene match: 12. The CDR3 DNA follows: TGTGCCAGCAGTCAACCAAGGACTAGCGGGGTATCAAATGAGCAGTTCTTC. This encodes CASSQPRTSGVSNEQFF.

The J gene is TRBJ2-3, the V gene TRBV28; TRBD1 agrees at 9 bases. The ends lost 2 bases at V and 8 bases at J; junction bases unmatched: 8. CDR3 size: 15 residues. Germline loops: CDR1 MDHEN, CDR2 SYDVKM. This chain's CDR3 is CASSLGTGIPVTQYF. The CDR3 DNA reads TGTGCCAGCAGTTTAGGGACAGGGATCCCAGTTACGCAGTATTTT.

V gene TRBV12-3 or TRBV12-4 combines with J gene TRBJ2-1; possibly TRBD2 for D (5 bases). The V gene lost 5 bases and the J gene lost 4 bases, with 15 bases spanning the gap. The CDR3 runs to 15 residues. CDR3 in DNA: TGTGCCAGCAGTAAGAGCGGTACGCTATACAATGAGCAGTTCTTC. Protein: CASSKSGTLYNEQFF.

J is TRBJ2-1 and V is TRBV7-8, with D hard to call. CDR1 is SGHVS, CDR2 FQNEAQ, per germline. V dropped 5 bases and J dropped 8 bases, with 10 bases sitting between them. CDR3 length equals 12 residues. Here the CDR3 DNA reads TGTGCCAGCAGCCTTTTAGACTATGAGCAGTTCTTC. It codes for CASSLLDYEQFF.

The genes are TRBV11-2 and TRBJ2-1; unclear D gene. The germline V gene encodes CDR1 SGHAT and CDR2 FQNNGV. CDR3 length: 17 amino acids. V was trimmed by 4 bases and J by 0 bases, leaving 16 bases between them. CDR3 DNA sequence: TGTGCCAGCAGCTCAGTCCCCCTCGAAAGCTCCTACAATGAGCAGTTCTTC. Protein: CASSSVPLESSYNEQFF.

The chain employs TRBV27 and TRBJ2-3; D may be TRBD1 (7 bases). With 6 bases removed from V and 3 bases from J, the gap between germline ends came to 19 bases. The germline V gene has CDR1 MNHEY and CDR2 SMNVEV (reference sequence). This CDR3 comprises 16 residues. This chain's CDR3 is CASSPEGAGGTDTQYF. CDR3 nucleotide sequence: TGTGCCAGCAGCCCGGAGGGCGCAGGGGGGACAGATACGCAGTATTTT.

This clonotype was counted at least ten times. V usage is TRBV7-9 and J usage is TRBJ2-1; maybe TRBD2 (6 bases). The germline V gene has CDR1 SEHNR and CDR2 FQNEAQ (reference sequence). V lost 3 bases and J 9 bases, leaving 18 bases between the germline ends. CDR3 length: 15 residues. Here the CDR3 DNA reads TGTGCCAGCAGCTTCTTGGCGGGATCAACTGTTGAGCAGTTCTTC. It specifies CASSFLAGSTVEQFF.

The sample holds many counts of this clonotype. The gene calls are TRBV6-6 and TRBJ2-1; no clear D. This CDR3 region has 12 residues. The germline V gene has CDR1 MNHNY and CDR2 SVGAGI (reference sequence). Trimming pared 6 bases from V and 4 bases from J, leaving 7 bases between. The CDR3 reads CASRDLYNEQFF. The CDR3 DNA reads TGTGCCAGCAGGGATCTATACAATGAGCAGTTCTTC.